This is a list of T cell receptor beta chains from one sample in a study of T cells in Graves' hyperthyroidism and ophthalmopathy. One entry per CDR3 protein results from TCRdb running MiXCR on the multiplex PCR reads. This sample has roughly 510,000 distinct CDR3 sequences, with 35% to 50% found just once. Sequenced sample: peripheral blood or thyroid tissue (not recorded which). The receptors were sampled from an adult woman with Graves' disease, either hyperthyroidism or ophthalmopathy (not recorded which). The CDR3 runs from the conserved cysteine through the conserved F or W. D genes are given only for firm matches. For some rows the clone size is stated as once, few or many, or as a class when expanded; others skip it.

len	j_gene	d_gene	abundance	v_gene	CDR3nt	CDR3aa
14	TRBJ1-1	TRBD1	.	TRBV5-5	TGTGCCAGCAGTGGGGGACAGGCGAGCACTGAAGCTTTCTTT	CASSGGQASTEAFF
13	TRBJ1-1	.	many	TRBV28	TGTGCCAGCAGTTGGGACCTGAACACTGAAGCTTTCTTT	CASSWDLNTEAFF
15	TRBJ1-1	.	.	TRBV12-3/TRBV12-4	TGTGCCAGCAGTTTAATTATAGGTTGGGGAACTGAAGCTTTCTTT	CASSLIIGWGTEAFF
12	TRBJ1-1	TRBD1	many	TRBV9	TGTGCCAGCAGCTCGCTGGACAGGGGAGCTTTCTTT	CASSSLDRGAFF
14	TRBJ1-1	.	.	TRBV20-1	TGCAGTGCTAGAGATGTTACATCGGGCAGTGAAGCTTTCTTT	CSARDVTSGSEAFF
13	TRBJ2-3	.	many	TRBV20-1	TGCAGTGTTGGAGGGAGGCGGACAGATACGCAGTATTTT	CSVGGRRTDTQYF
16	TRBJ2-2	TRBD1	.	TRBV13	TGTGCCAGCAGCTTAGAAAGGGGGCGAGGCACCGGGGAGCTGTTTTTT	CASSLERGRGTGELFF
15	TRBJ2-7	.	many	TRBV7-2	TGTGCCAGCAGCTTAGCCCAGCGTCCCGGCTACGAGCAGTACTTC	CASSLAQRPGYEQYF
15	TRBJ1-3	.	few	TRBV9	TGTGCCAGCAGCGTAGCTGCCAGCCCTGGAAACACCATATATTTT	CASSVAASPGNTIYF
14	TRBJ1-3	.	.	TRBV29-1	TGCAGCGTTGAAGTCCAGGGGACTGGAAGCACCATATATTTT	CSVEVQGTGSTIYF
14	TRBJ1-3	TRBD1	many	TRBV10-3	TGTGCCATCAGTGAGACAGGGGCTGGAAACACCATATATTTT	CAISETGAGNTIYF
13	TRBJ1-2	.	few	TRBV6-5	TGTGCCAGCAGGTCCTTCGGGACGTATGGCTACACCTTC	CASRSFGTYGYTF
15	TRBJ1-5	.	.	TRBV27	TGTGCCAGCAGTTTATCGTACAGGGTTGCTCAGCCCCAGCATTTT	CASSLSYRVAQPQHF
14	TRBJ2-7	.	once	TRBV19	TGTGCCAGTAGCTCCCCGGGACACCCCTACGAGCAGTACTTC	CASSSPGHPYEQYF
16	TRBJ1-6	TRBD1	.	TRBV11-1	TGTGCCAGCAGCTTAGGGGACAGGGGGTATAATTCACCCCTCCACTTT	CASSLGDRGYNSPLHF
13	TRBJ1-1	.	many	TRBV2	TGTGCCAGCAGTCCCGGACAGTACACTGAAGCTTTCTTT	CASSPGQYTEAFF
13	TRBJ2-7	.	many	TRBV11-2	TGTGCCAGCAGCTTGGGCCTCCCCCTCGAGCAGTACTTC	CASSLGLPLEQYF
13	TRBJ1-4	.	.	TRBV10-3	TGTGCCATCAGCCCCGAAAGGGGCGAAAAACTGTTTTTT	CAISPERGEKLFF
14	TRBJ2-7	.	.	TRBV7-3	TGTGCCAGCAGCTTATGGCAGGGCGCCGGGGAGCAGTACTTC	CASSLWQGAGEQYF
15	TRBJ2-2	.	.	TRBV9	TGTGCCAGCAGCGGGCTCCTCCAAGGGGGCGGGGAGCTGTTTTTT	CASSGLLQGGGELFF
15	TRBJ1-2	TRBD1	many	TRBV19	TGTGCCAGTAGTACTCGGACAGGGGGCCGGTATGGCTACACCTTC	CASSTRTGGRYGYTF
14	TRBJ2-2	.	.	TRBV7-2	TGTGCCAGCAGCTCCCTTTGGGGTGGCGGGGAGCTGTTTTTT	CASSSLWGGGELFF
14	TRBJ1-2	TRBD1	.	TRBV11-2	TGTGCCAGCAGCTTCAGGGGACAGAACTATGGCTACACCTTC	CASSFRGQNYGYTF
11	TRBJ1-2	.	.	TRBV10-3	TGTGCCATCAGCCGGGACTATGGCTACACCTTC	CAISRDYGYTF
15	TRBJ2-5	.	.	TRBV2	TGTGCCAGCACCTTGATACAGGCGTACCAAGAGACCCAGTACTTC	CASTLIQAYQETQYF
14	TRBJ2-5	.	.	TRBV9	TGTGCCAGCAGCGTAGGGATTAGTGGAGAGACCCAGTACTTC	CASSVGISGETQYF